The present T cell receptor (beta chain) was sequenced within a study of blood T cell repertoires in COVID-19. Measured with immunoSEQ multiplex PCR; TCRdb has only the in-frame clones, and not every one. The sample shows some 150,000 clones, 84% of them seen only once. The source material was peripheral blood. This receptor was identified in a human donor in a cohort sampled during active COVID-19.

For the CDR3, the DNA is TGTGCCAGCAGTGTTGCCGGGGACAGGGGTTCACCCCTCCACTTT. It yields the protein CASSVAGDRGSPLHF. The chain couples TRBV25-1 to TRBJ1-6, with TRBD1 matching over 10 bases. This CDR3 is 15 amino acids long. Trimming removed 4 bases from V and 9 bases from J; junction bases left unmatched: 6. Per germline, CDR1 MGHDK and CDR2 SYGVNS.